The clone carrying this TCR beta chain was seen many times. The target antigen is unknown. CDR1 is SGHRS, CDR2 YFSETQ, per germline. V was trimmed by 2 bases and J by 4 bases, leaving 9 bases between them. This CDR3 has 14 amino acids. These data belong to a study of identical twins. Overall study findings and caveats: Within twin pairs, the out-of-frame alpha sequences they shared showed excess low generation probability.

One entry per CDR3 protein, called by TCRdb with MiXCR from the 5' RACE reads. The sample consists of more than 400,000 distinct CDR3 sequences, over 12% of them appearing once. This same sample was also part of a study on yellow fever vaccine responses in identical twins.

The chain carries TRBV5-1 and TRBJ2-2, with D uncertain. The sequenced sample consisted of CD4+ T cells sorted from blood. The sequence was obtained from a woman between 18 and 29 years old in good health. The CDR3 DNA is TGCGCCAGCAGCTTCCTAGACTCCACCGGGGAGCTGTTTTTT. It is translated as CASSFLDSTGELFF.